This T cell receptor (beta chain) was identified in a study of OX40 agonist ivuxolimab in advanced cancers. Study-level information: It was ivuxolimab, an agonistic anti-OX40 (CD134) antibody, that patients were treated with. Among those treated, three patients had partial responses, one with hepatocellular carcinoma and two with cutaneous melanoma.

This table comes from immunoSEQ multiplex PCR, and its TCRdb copy is limited to in-frame clones, with some not included. The sample yields around 19,000 clones, 73% seen once. Findings and caveats of the study: On average, CD8+ T cells showed a greater number of expanded clones than CD4+. Clonal expansion by week 6 occurred in CD4+ and CD8+ blood T cells (at 0.1 to 3.0 mg/kg).

Per germline, CDR1 MDHEN and CDR2 SYDVKM. V was pared by 3 bases and J by 6 bases, with 15 bases between. The CDR3 is 15 amino acids. This clone has a single count. Its specificity is unknown. This TCR came from an adult with an advanced solid tumor such as melanoma, head and neck, liver or kidney cancer. The sample was CD4+ or CD8+ T cells sorted from blood, taken in a trial of the OX40 agonist ivuxolimab. J is TRBJ1-5 and V is TRBV28; maybe TRBD1 (5 bases). CDR3 sequence (DNA): TGTGCCAGCAGTTTTTCCGGGGACTGGGGTCAGCCCCAGCATTTT. Residues: CASSFSGDWGQPQHF.